A single TCR beta chain is shown here with its context. Deletions cut 3 bases from V and 5 bases from J, with 11 bases between. This CDR3 comprises 13 residues. Germline lookup yields CDR1 KGHSH and CDR2 LQKENI. These data are taken from a study of blood T cell repertoires in COVID-19. Study information: The United States, Italy and Spain supplied acute and convalescent COVID-19 samples.

Only in-frame clones appear in the TCRdb table, and some are missing; sequencing was by immunoSEQ multiplex PCR. The sample contains about 140,000 clones, under 90% of which appear only once. The sample comprised peripheral blood. J is TRBJ2-7 and V is TRBV18, with D possibly matching TRBD2 (6 bases). The sequence was obtained from an elderly woman in a cohort sampled during active or convalescent COVID-19. For the CDR3, the DNA is TGTGCCAGCTCACCCGGGACTTCCAACGAGCAGTACTTC. This sequence encodes CASSPGTSNEQYF.